This TCR beta chain was obtained from a study of T-cell reconstitution after alpha-beta-depleted transplantation in children. This clonotype showed up just a few times. TCRbeta library preparation incorporated unique molecular identifiers. One entry per CDR3 protein results from TCRdb running MiXCR on the PCR reads. The sample records around 340,000 distinct CDR3 sequences, about an eighth being singletons. Losses at the gene ends were 0 bases for V and 2 bases for J; bases not matched to a gene: 12. CDR3 length: 18 amino acids. Germline assignment: CDR1 SGHDT and CDR2 YYEEEE. The chain couples TRBV5-6 to TRBJ2-3; 7 nucleotides agree with TRBD2. This clonotype originated in a human donor who donated a stem cell graft to a child with Fanconi anemia. The sequencing here drew on PBMCs, taken from the stem cell graft. The CDR3: CASSLGSGALLITDTQYF. In DNA form, the CDR3 reads TGTGCCAGCAGCTTGGGGAGCGGGGCCTTGCTAATCACAGATACGCAGTATTTT.